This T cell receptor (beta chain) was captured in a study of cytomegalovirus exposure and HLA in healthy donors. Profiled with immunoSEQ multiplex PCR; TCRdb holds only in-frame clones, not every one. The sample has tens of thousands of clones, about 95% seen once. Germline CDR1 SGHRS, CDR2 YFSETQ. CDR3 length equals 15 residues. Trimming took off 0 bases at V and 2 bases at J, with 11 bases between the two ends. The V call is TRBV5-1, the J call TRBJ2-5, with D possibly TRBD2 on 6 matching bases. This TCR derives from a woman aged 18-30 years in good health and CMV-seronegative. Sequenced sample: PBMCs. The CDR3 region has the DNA TGCGCCAGCAGCTTGGTGGGGGGACGGCAAGAGACCCAGTACTTC. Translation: CASSLVGGRQETQYF.